Shown below are 2 T cell receptor beta chains from a single sample sequenced in a study of CD8 T cells in ankylosing spondylitis. General study findings and limits: Eight highly homologous variants formed a TCR beta motif that appeared characteristic of ankylosing spondylitis blood.

Which antigens these TCRs recognize remains unknown. TCRdb redid the calling of the 5' RACE reads with MiXCR, one entry per CDR3 protein. The table lists hundreds of thousands of distinct CDR3 sequences, 15% to 20% of them singletons. The material sequenced was blood, either unsorted or a sorted T cell fraction (not recorded which). The receptor set was obtained from a male donor with ankylosing spondylitis.

In its sample, this clonotype was seen a few times. The chain is built from TRBV6-5 and TRBJ2-3, with TRBD2 matching 9 bases. V shed 0 bases, J shed 3 bases, and the junction held 7 bases outside the gene matches. The CDR3 contains 17 residues. Germline CDR1 is MNHEY and CDR2 is SVGAGI. The CDR3 is CASSYSFSGSRTDTQYF. In DNA, the CDR3 is TGTGCCAGCAGTTACTCGTTTAGCGGGAGTCGTACAGATACGCAGTATTTT.

The rearrangement uses TRBV7-8 and TRBJ1-1, with a weak D call TRBD1 (5 bases). The V end lost 1 base, the J end lost 4 bases, and 16 bases lay between the germline ends. Germline values: CDR1 SGHVS, CDR2 FQNEAQ. This CDR3 is built from 16 residues. The CDR3 sequence is CASSLVPRGGVTEAFF. CDR3 nucleotide sequence: TGTGCCAGCAGCTTAGTGCCCCGGGGGGGGGTCACTGAAGCTTTCTTT. Combining the CDR3 with reference TRBV7-8 and TRBJ1-1 gives the whole variable domain GAGVSQSPRYKVAKRGQDVALRCDPISGHVSLFWYQQALGQGPEFLTYFQNEAQLDKSGLPSDRFFAERPEGSVSTLKIQRTQQEDSAVYLCASSLVPRGGVTEAFFGQGTRLTVV.